Listed here are 18 T cell receptor beta chains from one sample, sequenced in a study of identical twins. TCRdb redid the calling of the 5' RACE reads with MiXCR, one entry per CDR3 protein. The repertoire holds 600,000 to 700,000 distinct CDR3 sequences, roughly 20% seen once, with 4% to 4.5% in the top ten. The same data also went into a second study, on T cells expressing NK-cell markers.

The sequencing sample was made of PBMCs. The receptors originated from a woman in her late teens or twenties in good health.

This clonotype was observed a handful of times. As DNA, the CDR3 is TGTGCCAGCAGAAGACTGTGGGACCGTAACACTGAAGCTTTCTTT. Protein: CASRRLWDRNTEAFF. V usage is TRBV6-2 or TRBV6-3 and J usage is TRBJ1-1; TRBD1 might be the D (5 bases). The CDR3 runs to 15 residues. The germline V and J ends were trimmed by 6 bases and 2 bases, with 16 bases remaining between them. Per the germline V gene, CDR1 is MNHEY and CDR2 is SVGEGT.

V and J are TRBV6-1 and TRBJ2-3; D is perhaps TRBD1 (6 bases). Trimming removed 7 bases from V and 4 bases from J, with 18 bases in between. The germline gives CDR1 MNHNS, CDR2 SASEGT. This CDR3 is 15 amino acids long. Here the CDR3 DNA reads TGTGCCAGCACTCCACAACAGGGAGTCCCAGATACGCAGTATTTT. Protein sequence: CASTPQQGVPDTQYF.

In this sample, this clonotype turned up a few times. The V gene is TRBV20-1, the J gene TRBJ2-7, with D perhaps matching TRBD1 (6 bases). Germline lookup yields CDR1 DFQATT and CDR2 SNEGSKA (reference sequence). The V and J ends lost 0 bases and 2 bases respectively, with 8 bases between them. This CDR3 region has 13 residues. The CDR3 bases are TGCAGTGCTAGAGAGCACAGGGCCTACGAGCAGTACTTC. It encodes CSAREHRAYEQYF.

On this clonotype: One junction end disagrees with the germline gene, perhaps due to a read error. For the CDR3, the DNA is TGCGCCAGCAGATCGGGCGGGAGCTACAGTGAGCAGTTCTTC. It is translated as CASRSGGSYSEQFF. The genes are TRBV5-1 and TRBJ2-1, with 7 bases identical to TRBD2. The CDR3 loop spans 14 amino acids. Germline assignment: CDR1 SGHRS and CDR2 YFSETQ.

The gene calls are TRBV12-3 or TRBV12-4 and TRBJ2-3; D may match TRBD1 or TRBD2 (6 bases each). The CDR3 loop spans 13 amino acids. Trimming left V 5 bases short and J 9 bases short, with 15 bases between. The CDR3 DNA follows: TGTGCCAGCAGTCGGGACACCCGGGAGACGCAGTATTTT. Its protein is CASSRDTRETQYF.

This clonotype appeared a few times. The V call is TRBV4-3, the J call TRBJ2-5; no definite D call. Trimming pared 1 base from V and 2 bases from J, leaving 5 bases between. The CDR3 runs to 13 residues. CDR1 is LGHNA, CDR2 YSLEER, per germline. The CDR3 nucleotides are TGCGCCAGCAGCCAAGGAATACAAGAGACCCAGTACTTC. Translated, it gives CASSQGIQETQYF.

This clonotype was observed a handful of times. The chain recombines TRBV20-1 with TRBJ2-3; 10 bases agree with TRBD2. Per the germline V gene, CDR1 is DFQATT and CDR2 is SNEGSKA (reference sequence). The CDR3 is 14 residues long. After removal of 6 bases from V and 5 bases from J, the junction contained 8 bases not matched to a gene. In DNA, the CDR3 is TGCAGTGCAACCCTAGCGGGAGCCCTAGATACGCAGTATTTT. Translated: CSATLAGALDTQYF.

This sequence joins TRBV7-8 and TRBJ2-7; 8 nucleotides agree with TRBD2. Germline V lookup: CDR1 SGHVS, CDR2 FQNEAQ. CDR3 length: 15 amino acids. Unmatched junction bases numbered 12, after V lost 8 bases and J lost 3 bases. CDR3 bases: TGTGCCAGCTCACGGGGGGGGAACAGGGTCTACGAGCAGTACTTC. Protein product: CASSRGGNRVYEQYF.

This clonotype was detected only a few times. The genes are TRBV10-3 and TRBJ2-1, with D possibly called TRBD1 or TRBD2 (5 bases each). The V and J ends lost 6 bases and 7 bases respectively, with 19 bases between them. From germline, CDR1 is ENHRY and CDR2 SYGVKD. The CDR3 covers 15 residues. The CDR3 DNA is TGTGCCATCAGCCAACGTGAGGGGTTTAGGAATGAGCAGTTCTTC. Its protein is CAISQREGFRNEQFF.

The V gene is TRBV12-3 or TRBV12-4, the J gene TRBJ2-7; D is unclear. V lost 5 bases and J lost 3, with 14 bases in between. The CDR3 runs 14 residues. The CDR3 bases are TGTGCCAGCAGTAAGACAAGGAGCTACTACGAGCAGTACTTC. Amino acid sequence: CASSKTRSYYEQYF.

This clonotype was seen only a few times. This sequence joins TRBV11-2 and TRBJ2-1; D may be TRBD1 (6 bases). The CDR3 covers 17 residues. V was cut by 1 base and J by 1 base, with 14 bases left in between. Germline V lookup: CDR1 SGHAT, CDR2 FQNNGV. CDR3 loop: CASSLGVGGLSYNEQFF. CDR3 nucleotide sequence: TGTGCCAGCAGCTTAGGGGTAGGGGGTTTATCCTACAATGAGCAGTTCTTC.

This clonotype was counted only a few times. V is TRBV20-1 and J is TRBJ2-3; 9 bases fit TRBD2. J lost 5 bases, V lost 3 bases, and 6 bases had no gene match. The germline CDR1 and CDR2 sequences are DFQATT and SNEGSKA (reference sequence). CDR3 length equals 14 residues. The CDR3 DNA sequence: TGCAGTGCTAGTTTAGCGGGAGTAGAAGATACGCAGTATTTT. Translated, it gives CSASLAGVEDTQYF.

This chain joins TRBV7-3 and TRBJ1-5; no clear D. Per germline, CDR1 SGHTA and CDR2 FQGTGA. The ends were cut back, 2 bases at V and 8 bases at J, with 10 bases in the middle. The length of the CDR3 is 13 residues. The CDR3, as DNA: TGTGCCAGCAGCTTATTTTCAAGTGAGCCCCAGCATTTT. It translates to CASSLFSSEPQHF.

The chain joins TRBV11-2 to TRBJ2-1; 8 bases align to TRBD2. CDR1 and CDR2 from the germline V gene are SGHAT and FQNNGV. This CDR3 is 15 amino acids long. The ends lost 3 bases at V and 5 bases at J; junction bases unmatched: 6. CDR3 sequence (DNA): TGTGCCAGCAGCTTCGGACTAGCTGCGAACAATGAGCAGTTCTTC. Its protein product is CASSFGLAANNEQFF.

This clonotype was observed a handful of times. V is TRBV4-2 and J is TRBJ2-1, with 9 bases identical to TRBD2. Per germline, CDR1 LGHNA and CDR2 YNFKEQ. The CDR3 contains 16 residues. V trimming: 4 bases; J trimming: 7 bases; junction bases outside the gene matches: 11. The CDR3 loop is CASSLLYSGSENEQFF. CDR3 in DNA: TGTGCCAGCAGCCTCCTCTATAGCGGGAGTGAGAATGAGCAGTTCTTC.

At least ten counts were recorded for this clonotype. The rearrangement links TRBV12-3 or TRBV12-4 to TRBJ2-6; D possibly corresponds to TRBD2 (6 bases). V was cut by 3 bases and J by 11 bases, with 17 bases left in between. This CDR3 has 15 amino acids. CDR3 DNA sequence: TGTGCCAGCAGTTTCTGGAGGGGCCTTGTTGACGTCCTGACTTTC. Translated, it gives CASSFWRGLVDVLTF.

The V call is TRBV29-1, the J call TRBJ2-1; 8 nucleotides agree with TRBD1. Germline values: CDR1 SQVTM, CDR2 ANQGSEA. The CDR3 totals 10 residues. Losses at the gene ends were 3 bases for V and 13 bases for J; bases not matched to a gene: 2. CDR3 nucleotides: TGCAGCGTTGATGGACAGGGCCAGTTCTTC. Translated, it gives CSVDGQGQFF.

The genes are TRBV6-1 and TRBJ2-1; unclear D gene. Trimming cost V 7 bases and J 4 bases, with 8 bases left between them. Germline CDR1 and CDR2: MNHNS and SASEGT. The CDR3 is 12 residues long. CDR3 bases: TGTGCCAGCACGGCCAGATACAATGAGCAGTTCTTC. Its translation: CASTARYNEQFF.